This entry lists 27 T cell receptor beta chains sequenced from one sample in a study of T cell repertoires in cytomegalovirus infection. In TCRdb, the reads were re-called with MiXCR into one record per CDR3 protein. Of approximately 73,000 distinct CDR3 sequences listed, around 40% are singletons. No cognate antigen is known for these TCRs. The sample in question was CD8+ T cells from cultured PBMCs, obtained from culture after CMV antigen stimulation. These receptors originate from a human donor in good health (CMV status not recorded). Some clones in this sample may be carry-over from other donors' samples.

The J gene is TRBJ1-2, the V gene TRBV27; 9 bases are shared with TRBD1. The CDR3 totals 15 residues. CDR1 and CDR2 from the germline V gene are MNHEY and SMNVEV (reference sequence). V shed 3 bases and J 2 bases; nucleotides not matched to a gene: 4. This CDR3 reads CASSLVGTGNYGYTF. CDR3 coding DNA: TGTGCCAGCAGTTTGGTCGGGACAGGGAACTATGGCTACACCTTC.

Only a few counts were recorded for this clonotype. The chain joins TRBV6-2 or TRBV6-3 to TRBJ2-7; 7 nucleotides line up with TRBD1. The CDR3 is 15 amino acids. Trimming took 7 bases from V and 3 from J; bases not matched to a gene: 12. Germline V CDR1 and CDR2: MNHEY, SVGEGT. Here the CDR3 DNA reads TGTGCCAGCACCTTAACAGGGGCTTCCCTCTACGAGCAGTACTTC. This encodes CASTLTGASLYEQYF.

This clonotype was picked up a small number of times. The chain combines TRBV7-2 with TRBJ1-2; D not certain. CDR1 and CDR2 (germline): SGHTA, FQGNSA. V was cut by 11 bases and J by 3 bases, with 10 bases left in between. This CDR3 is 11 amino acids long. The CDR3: CAAKKDYGYTF. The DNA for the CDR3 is TGTGCCGCAAAAAAAGACTATGGCTACACCTTC.

CDR3 amino acids: CASSLVDMNTEAFF. The CDR3 region has the DNA TGTGCCAGCAGTTTGGTCGACATGAACACTGAAGCTTTCTTT. The gene calls are TRBV12-3 or TRBV12-4 and TRBJ1-1; D call uncertain. This CDR3 has 14 amino acids. Deletions cut 3 bases from V and 0 bases from J, with 8 bases between.

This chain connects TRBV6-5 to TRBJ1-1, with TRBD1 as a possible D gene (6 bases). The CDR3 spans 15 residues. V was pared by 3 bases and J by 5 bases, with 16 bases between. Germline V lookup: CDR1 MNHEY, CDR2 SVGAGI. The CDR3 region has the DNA TGTGCCAGCAGTTATTCAGCGGACAGAGGGACTGAAGCTTTCTTT. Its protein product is CASSYSADRGTEAFF.

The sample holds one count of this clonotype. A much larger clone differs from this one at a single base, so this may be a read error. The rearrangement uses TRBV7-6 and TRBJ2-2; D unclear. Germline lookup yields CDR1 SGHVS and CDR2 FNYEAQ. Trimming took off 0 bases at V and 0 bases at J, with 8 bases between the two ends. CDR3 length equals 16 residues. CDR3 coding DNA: TGTGCCAGCAGCTTAGCTTACGCATCGAACACCGGGGAGCTGTTTTTT. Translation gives CASSLAYASNTGELFF.

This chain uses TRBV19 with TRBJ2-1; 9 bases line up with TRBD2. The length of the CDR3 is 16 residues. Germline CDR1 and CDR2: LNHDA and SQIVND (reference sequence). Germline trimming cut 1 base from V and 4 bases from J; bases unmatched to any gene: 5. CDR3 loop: CASSIVSGGRYNEQFF. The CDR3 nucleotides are TGTGCCAGTAGTATAGTAAGCGGGGGGAGGTACAATGAGCAGTTCTTC.

The CDR3 sequence is CASRWRVDGELFF. The CDR3 bases are TGCGCCAGCAGGTGGAGGGTTGACGGGGAGCTGTTTTTT. The J gene is TRBJ2-2, the V gene TRBV4-3, with a weak D call TRBD2 (6 bases). The V gene lost 6 bases and the J gene lost 7 bases, with 12 bases spanning the gap. This CDR3 has 13 residues. Germline V gives CDR1 LGHNA, CDR2 YSLEER.

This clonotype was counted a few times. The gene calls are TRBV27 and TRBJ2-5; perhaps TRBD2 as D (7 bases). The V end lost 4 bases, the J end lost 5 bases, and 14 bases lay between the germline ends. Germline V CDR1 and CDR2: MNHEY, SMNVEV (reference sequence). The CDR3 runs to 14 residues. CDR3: CASSWRGGPETQYF. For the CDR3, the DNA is TGTGCCAGCAGTTGGAGGGGGGGGCCCGAGACCCAGTACTTC.

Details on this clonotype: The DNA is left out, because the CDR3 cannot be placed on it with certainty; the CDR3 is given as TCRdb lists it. The CDR3 sequence is CASSTSRGLSTDTQYF. V is TRBV6-5 and J is TRBJ2-3; the table's TRBD1 call for D was not verified on the DNA. Germline V gene lookup returns CDR1 MNHEY and CDR2 SVGAGI. Inclusive of both ends, the CDR3 amounts to 16 amino acids.

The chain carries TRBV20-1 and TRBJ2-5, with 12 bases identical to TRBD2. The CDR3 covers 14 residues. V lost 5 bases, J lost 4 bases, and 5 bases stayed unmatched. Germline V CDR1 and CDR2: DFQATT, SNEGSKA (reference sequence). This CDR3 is CSAETSGGGETQYF. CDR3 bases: TGCAGTGCTGAGACTAGCGGGGGAGGAGAGACCCAGTACTTC.

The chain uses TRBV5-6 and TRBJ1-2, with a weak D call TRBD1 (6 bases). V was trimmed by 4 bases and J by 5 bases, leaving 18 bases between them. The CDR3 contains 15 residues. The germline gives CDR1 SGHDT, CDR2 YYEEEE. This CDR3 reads CASSPGNGGVYGYTF. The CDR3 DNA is TGTGCCAGCAGCCCGGGTAATGGGGGCGTGTATGGCTACACCTTC.

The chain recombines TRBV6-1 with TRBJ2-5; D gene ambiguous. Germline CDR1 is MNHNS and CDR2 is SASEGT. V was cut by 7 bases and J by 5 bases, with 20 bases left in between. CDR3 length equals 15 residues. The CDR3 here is CASTGFGPALETQYF. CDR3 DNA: TGTGCCAGCACTGGGTTTGGGCCGGCGCTCGAGACCCAGTACTTC.

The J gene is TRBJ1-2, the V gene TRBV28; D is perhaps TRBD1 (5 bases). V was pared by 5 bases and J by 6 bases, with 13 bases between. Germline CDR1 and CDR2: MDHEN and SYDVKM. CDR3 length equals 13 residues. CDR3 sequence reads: CASSPGVHDGYTF. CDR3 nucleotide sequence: TGTGCCAGCAGTCCGGGGGTCCATGATGGCTACACCTTC.

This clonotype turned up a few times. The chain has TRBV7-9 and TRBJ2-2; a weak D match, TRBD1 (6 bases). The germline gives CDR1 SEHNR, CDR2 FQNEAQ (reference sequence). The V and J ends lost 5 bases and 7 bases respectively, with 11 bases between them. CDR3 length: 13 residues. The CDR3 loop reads CASSRAGDGELFF. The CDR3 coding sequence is TGTGCCAGCAGCCGAGCAGGGGACGGGGAGCTGTTTTTT.

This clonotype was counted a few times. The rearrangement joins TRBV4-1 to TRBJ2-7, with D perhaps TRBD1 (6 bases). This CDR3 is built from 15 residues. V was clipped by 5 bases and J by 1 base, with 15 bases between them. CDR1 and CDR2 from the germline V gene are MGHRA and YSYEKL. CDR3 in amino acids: CASSLDSLGSYEQYF. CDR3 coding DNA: TGCGCCAGCAGCTTGGACAGCTTGGGGTCCTACGAGCAGTACTTC.

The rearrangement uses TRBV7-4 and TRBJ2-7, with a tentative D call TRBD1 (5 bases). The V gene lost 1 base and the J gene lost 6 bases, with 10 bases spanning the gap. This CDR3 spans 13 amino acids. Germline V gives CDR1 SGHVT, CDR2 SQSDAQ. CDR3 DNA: TGTGCCAGCAGCTTAGGTGGGGCCCCCGAGCAGTACTTC. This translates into CASSLGGAPEQYF.

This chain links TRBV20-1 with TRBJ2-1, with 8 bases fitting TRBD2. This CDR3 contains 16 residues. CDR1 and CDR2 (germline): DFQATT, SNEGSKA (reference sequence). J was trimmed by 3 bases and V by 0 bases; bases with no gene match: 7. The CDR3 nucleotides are TGCAGTGCTAGAGATCTAAGCGGGGGACGCTACAATGAGCAGTTCTTC. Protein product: CSARDLSGGRYNEQFF.

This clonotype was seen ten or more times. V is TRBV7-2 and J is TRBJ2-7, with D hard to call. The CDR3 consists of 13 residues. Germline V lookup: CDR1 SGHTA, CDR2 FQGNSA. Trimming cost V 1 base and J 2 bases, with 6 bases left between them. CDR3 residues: CASSLDTAYEQYF. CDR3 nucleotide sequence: TGTGCCAGCAGCTTAGACACAGCCTACGAGCAGTACTTC. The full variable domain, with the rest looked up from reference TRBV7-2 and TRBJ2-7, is GAGVSQSPSNKVTEKGKDVELRCDPISGHTALYWYRQSLGQGLEFLIYFQGNSAPDKSGLPSDRFSAERTGGSVSTLTIQRTQQEDSAVYLCASSLDTAYEQYFGPGTRLTVT.

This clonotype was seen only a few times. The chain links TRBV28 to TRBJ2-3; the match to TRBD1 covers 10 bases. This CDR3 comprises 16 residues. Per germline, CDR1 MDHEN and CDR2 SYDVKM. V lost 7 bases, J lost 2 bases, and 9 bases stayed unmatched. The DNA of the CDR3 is TGTGCCAGCAACTTCCGGGACAGGGGAACCACAGATACGCAGTATTTT. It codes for CASNFRDRGTTDTQYF.

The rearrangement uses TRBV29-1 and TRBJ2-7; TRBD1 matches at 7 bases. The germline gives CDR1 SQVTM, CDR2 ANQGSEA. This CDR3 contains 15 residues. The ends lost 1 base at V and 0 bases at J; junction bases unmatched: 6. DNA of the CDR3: TGCAGCGTTGAAGCCCGGACAGGATTCTCCTACGAGCAGTACTTC. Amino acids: CSVEARTGFSYEQYF.

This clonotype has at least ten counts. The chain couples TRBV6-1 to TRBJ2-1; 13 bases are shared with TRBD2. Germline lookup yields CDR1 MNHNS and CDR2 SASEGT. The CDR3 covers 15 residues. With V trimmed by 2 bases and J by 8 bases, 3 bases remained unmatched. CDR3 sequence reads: CASSETSGGADEQFF. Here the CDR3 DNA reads TGTGCCAGCAGTGAAACTAGCGGGGGGGCGGATGAGCAGTTCTTC.

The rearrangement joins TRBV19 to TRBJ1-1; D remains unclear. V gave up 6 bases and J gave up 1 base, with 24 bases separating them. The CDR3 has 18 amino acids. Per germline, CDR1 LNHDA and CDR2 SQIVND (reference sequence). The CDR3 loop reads CASRGGPGRTKPNTEAFF. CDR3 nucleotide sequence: TGTGCCAGTAGGGGCGGGCCCGGGAGGACTAAACCGAACACTGAAGCTTTCTTT.

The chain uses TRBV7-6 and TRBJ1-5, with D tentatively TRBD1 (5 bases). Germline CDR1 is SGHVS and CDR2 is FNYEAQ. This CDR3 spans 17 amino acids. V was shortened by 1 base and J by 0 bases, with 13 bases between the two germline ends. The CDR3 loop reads CASSLGGRIHSNQPQHF. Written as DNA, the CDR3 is TGTGCCAGCAGCTTAGGGGGACGAATCCATAGCAATCAGCCCCAGCATTTT. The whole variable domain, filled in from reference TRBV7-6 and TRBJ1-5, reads GAGVSQSPRYKVTKRGQDVALRCDPISGHVSLYWYRQALGQGPEFLTYFNYEAQQDKSGLPNDRFSAERPEGSISTLTIQRTEQRDSAMYRCASSLGGRIHSNQPQHFGDGTRLSIL.

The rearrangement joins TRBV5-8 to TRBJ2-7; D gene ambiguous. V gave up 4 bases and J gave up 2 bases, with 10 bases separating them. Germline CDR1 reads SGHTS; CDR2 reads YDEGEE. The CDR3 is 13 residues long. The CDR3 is CASSLGVPYEQYF. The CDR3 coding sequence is TGTGCCAGCAGCCTTGGGGTTCCCTACGAGCAGTACTTC.

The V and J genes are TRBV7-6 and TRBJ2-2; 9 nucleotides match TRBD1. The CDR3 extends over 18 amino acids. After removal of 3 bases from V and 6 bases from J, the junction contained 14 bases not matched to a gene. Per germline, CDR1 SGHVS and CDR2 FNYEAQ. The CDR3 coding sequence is TGTGCCAGCAGCTTTACCGGGACAGGGAGAGATGCCCCCGGGGAGCTGTTTTTT. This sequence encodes CASSFTGTGRDAPGELFF.

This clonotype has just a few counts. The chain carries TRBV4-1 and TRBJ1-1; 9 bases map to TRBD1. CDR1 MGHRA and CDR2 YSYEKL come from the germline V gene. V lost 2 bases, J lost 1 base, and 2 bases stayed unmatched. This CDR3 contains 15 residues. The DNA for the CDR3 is TGCGCCAGCAGCCAATCACAGGGGGCGAACACTGAAGCTTTCTTT. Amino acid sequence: CASSQSQGANTEAFF.